These 12 T cell receptor beta chains originate from one sample sequenced in a study of identical twins. TCRdb re-called the 5' RACE reads with MiXCR, one entry per CDR3 protein. Among about 660,000 distinct CDR3 sequences, 8.5% to 9% were seen once, and the ten largest hold about 0.98%. These data are also associated with another study on yellow fever vaccine responses in identical twins.

The sample consisted of PBMCs. These receptors all come from a woman between 18 and 29 years old in good health.

J is TRBJ2-6 and V is TRBV24-1; D is possibly TRBD1 (5 bases). Germline V gene data show CDR1 as KGHDR and CDR2 as SFDVKD. The CDR3 covers 14 residues. The V and J ends lost 11 bases and 0 bases respectively, with 10 bases between them. CDR3 protein: CANQGFSGANVLTF. The CDR3 DNA sequence: TGTGCCAACCAGGGTTTCTCTGGGGCCAACGTCCTGACTTTC.

In this sample, this clonotype turned up a few times. The chain is built from TRBV28 and TRBJ2-7; D is uncertain. Trimming took 4 bases from V and 6 from J, leaving 10 bases between them. The CDR3 is made up of 12 amino acids. Germline V lookup: CDR1 MDHEN, CDR2 SYDVKM. The CDR3 coding sequence is TGTGCCAGCAGTTCCCGTATGCCCGAGCAGTACTTC. It codes for CASSSRMPEQYF. Filled out from reference TRBV28 and TRBJ2-7, the complete variable domain reads DVKVTQSSRYLVKRTGEKVFLECVQDMDHENMFWYRQDPGLGLRLIYFSYDVKMKEKGDIPEGYSVSREKKERFSLILESASTNQTSMYLCASSSRMPEQYFGPGTRLTVT.

This clonotype was recorded at least ten times. DNA of the CDR3: TGTGCCAGCAGAAACCTCTCTGGGGCCAACGTCCTGACTTTC. This translates into CASRNLSGANVLTF. V gene TRBV6-4 combines with J gene TRBJ2-6; D gene uncertain. The CDR3 extends over 14 amino acids. Germline loops: CDR1 MRHNA, CDR2 SNTAGT. Trimming shortened V by 6 bases and J by 0 bases, and 6 bases separated the two germline ends.

This clonotype was counted a few times. The rearrangement joins TRBV20-1 to TRBJ2-3; unclear D gene. Trimming left V 5 bases short and J 4 bases short, with 13 bases between. CDR1 is DFQATT and CDR2 is SNEGSKA in the germline V gene (reference sequence). The CDR3 has 13 residues. The CDR3 is CSAFLGGSDTQYF. The CDR3 bases are TGCAGTGCTTTCTTAGGCGGCTCAGATACGCAGTATTTT.

The rearrangement joins TRBV28 to TRBJ2-7; perhaps TRBD2 as D (6 bases). The CDR3 extends over 14 amino acids. The germline CDR1 and CDR2 sequences are MDHEN and SYDVKM. V shed 3 bases and J shed 2 bases, with 11 bases lying between them. Here the CDR3 reads CASSFRDSTYEQYF. The CDR3 bases are TGTGCCAGCAGTTTCCGGGACTCAACCTACGAGCAGTACTTC.

The rearrangement uses TRBV19 and TRBJ1-2; D possibly corresponds to TRBD1 (5 bases). The length of the CDR3 is 15 residues. V lost 5 bases to trimming and J lost 5 bases, with 18 bases between them. Per the germline V gene, CDR1 is LNHDA and CDR2 is SQIVND (reference sequence). The CDR3 loop is CASSAEGIPEYGYTF. The CDR3 DNA reads TGTGCCAGTAGTGCCGAGGGGATCCCAGAGTATGGCTACACCTTC.

Many counts were recorded for this clonotype. The chain employs TRBV20-1 and TRBJ2-5; 8 bases are shared with TRBD2. The CDR3 totals 13 residues. From germline, CDR1 is DFQATT and CDR2 SNEGSKA (reference sequence). V lost 6 bases and J lost 5; bases outside the gene matches: 8. CDR3 sequence (DNA): TGCAGTGCCCCGCGGGGGGTTGGCGAGACCCAGTACTTC. This gives the protein CSAPRGVGETQYF.

The sample holds a few counts of this clonotype. The chain uses TRBV6-1 and TRBJ2-5; D is uncertain. V was pared by 6 bases and J by 6 bases, with 23 bases between. This CDR3 has 16 residues. The germline gives CDR1 MNHNS, CDR2 SASEGT. The CDR3, as DNA: TGTGCCAGCAGGGGGTTCGGGTTCAGCAACTCAAAGACCCAGTACTTC. Amino acid sequence: CASRGFGFSNSKTQYF.

The chain carries TRBV25-1 and TRBJ2-2, with D unresolved. Per the germline V gene, CDR1 is MGHDK and CDR2 is SYGVNS. V was pared by 3 bases and J by 0 bases, with 14 bases between. The CDR3 contains 17 residues. As DNA, the CDR3 is TGTGCCAGCAGTGAGGCTCCTGGCAATACGAACACCGGGGAGCTGTTTTTT. Protein: CASSEAPGNTNTGELFF.

This clonotype was detected many times. The chain combines TRBV9 with TRBJ2-2; no firm D call. V lost 0 bases, J lost 1 base, and 4 bases lay in between. The V gene's germline CDR1 is SGDLS and CDR2 YYNGEE. The CDR3 consists of 14 residues. CDR3 nucleotide sequence: TGTGCCAGCAGCGTAGGCGGGAACACCGGGGAGCTGTTTTTT. Protein: CASSVGGNTGELFF.

The chain has TRBV29-1 and TRBJ2-1; 7 bases are shared with TRBD1. J gave up 3 bases and V 3 bases, and 5 bases lay outside the gene matches. The CDR3 contains 14 residues. CDR1 and CDR2 (germline): SQVTM, ANQGSEA. The CDR3 sequence: CSVDRQGHYNEQFF. The CDR3 region has the DNA TGCAGCGTTGACCGACAGGGTCACTACAATGAGCAGTTCTTC.

The sample holds a few counts of this clonotype. This chain joins TRBV11-2 and TRBJ2-7, with D unresolved. The V and J ends lost 2 bases and 5 bases respectively, with 16 bases between them. Germline CDR1 is SGHAT and CDR2 is FQNNGV. This CDR3 comprises 15 residues. CDR3 nucleotides: TGTGCCAGCAGCTTACGGTTCTACGGGTCCCACGAGCAGTACTTC. Translating gives CASSLRFYGSHEQYF.